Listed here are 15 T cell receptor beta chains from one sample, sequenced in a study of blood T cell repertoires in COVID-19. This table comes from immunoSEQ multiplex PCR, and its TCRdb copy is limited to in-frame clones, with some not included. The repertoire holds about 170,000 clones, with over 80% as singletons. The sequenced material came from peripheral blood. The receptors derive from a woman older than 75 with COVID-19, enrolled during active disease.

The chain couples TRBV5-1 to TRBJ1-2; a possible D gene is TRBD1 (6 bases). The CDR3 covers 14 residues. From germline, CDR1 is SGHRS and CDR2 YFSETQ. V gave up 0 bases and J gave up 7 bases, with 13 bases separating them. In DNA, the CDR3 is TGCGCCAGCAGCTTGGATACAGGGCAGGGTGGCTACACCTTC. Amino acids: CASSLDTGQGGYTF.

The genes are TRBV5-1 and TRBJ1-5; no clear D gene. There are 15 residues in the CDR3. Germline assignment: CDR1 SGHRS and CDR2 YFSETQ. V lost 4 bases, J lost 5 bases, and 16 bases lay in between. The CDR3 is CASSPGALAYQPQHF. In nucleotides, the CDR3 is TGCGCCAGCAGCCCGGGAGCCCTTGCCTATCAGCCCCAGCATTTT.

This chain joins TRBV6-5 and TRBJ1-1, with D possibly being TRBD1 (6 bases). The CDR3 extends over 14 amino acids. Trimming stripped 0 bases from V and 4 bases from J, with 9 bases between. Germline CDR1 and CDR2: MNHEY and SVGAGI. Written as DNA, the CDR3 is TGTGCCAGCAGTTACTCGATCAGGGGCACTGAAGCTTTCTTT. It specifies CASSYSIRGTEAFF.

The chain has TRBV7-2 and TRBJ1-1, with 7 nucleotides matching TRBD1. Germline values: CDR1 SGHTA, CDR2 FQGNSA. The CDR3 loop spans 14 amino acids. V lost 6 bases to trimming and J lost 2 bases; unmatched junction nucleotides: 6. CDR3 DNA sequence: TGTGCCAGCAGACAAACAGGGGAAAACACTGAAGCTTTCTTT. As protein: CASRQTGENTEAFF. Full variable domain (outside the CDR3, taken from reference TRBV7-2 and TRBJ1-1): GAGVSQSPSNKVTEKGKDVELRCDPISGHTALYWYRQSLGQGLEFLIYFQGNSAPDKSGLPSDRFSAERTGGSVSTLTIQRTQQEDSAVYLCASRQTGENTEAFFGQGTRLTVV.

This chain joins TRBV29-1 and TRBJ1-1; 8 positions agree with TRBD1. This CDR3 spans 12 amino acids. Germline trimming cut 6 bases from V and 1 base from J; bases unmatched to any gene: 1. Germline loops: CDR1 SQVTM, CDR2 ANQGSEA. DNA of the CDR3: TGCAGCGTCGGGACAGGGAACACTGAAGCTTTCTTT. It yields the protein CSVGTGNTEAFF.

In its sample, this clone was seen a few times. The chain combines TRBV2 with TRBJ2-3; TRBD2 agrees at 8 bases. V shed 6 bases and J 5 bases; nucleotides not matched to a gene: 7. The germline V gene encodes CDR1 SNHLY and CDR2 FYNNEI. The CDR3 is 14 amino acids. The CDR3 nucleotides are TGTGCCAGCAGAACGGGACTAGGCATAGATACGCAGTATTTT. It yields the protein CASRTGLGIDTQYF.

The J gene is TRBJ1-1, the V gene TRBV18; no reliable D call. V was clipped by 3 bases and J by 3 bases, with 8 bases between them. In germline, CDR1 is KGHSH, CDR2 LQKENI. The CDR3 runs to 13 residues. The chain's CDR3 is CASSPSRDTEAFF. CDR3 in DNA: TGTGCCAGCTCACCTAGTCGAGACACTGAAGCTTTCTTT. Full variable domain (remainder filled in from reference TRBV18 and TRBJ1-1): NAGVMQNPRHLVRRRGQEARLRCSPMKGHSHVYWYRQLPEEGLKFMVYLQKENIIDESGMPKERFSAEFPKEGPSILRIQQVVRGDSAAYFCASSPSRDTEAFFGQGTRLTVV.

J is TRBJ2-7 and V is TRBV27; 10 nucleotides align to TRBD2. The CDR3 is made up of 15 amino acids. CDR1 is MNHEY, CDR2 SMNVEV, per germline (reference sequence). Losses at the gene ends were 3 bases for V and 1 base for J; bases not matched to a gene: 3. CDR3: CASSLSSGGSYEQYF. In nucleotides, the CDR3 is TGTGCCAGCAGTTTGTCTAGCGGGGGTTCCTACGAGCAGTACTTC.

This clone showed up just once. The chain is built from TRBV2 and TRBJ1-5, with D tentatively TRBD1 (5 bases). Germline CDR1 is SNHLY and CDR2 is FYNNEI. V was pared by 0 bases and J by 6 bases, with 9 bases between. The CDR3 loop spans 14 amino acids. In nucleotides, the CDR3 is TGTGCCAGCAGTGAAGCGCTTCAGGGTCAGCCCCAGCATTTT. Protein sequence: CASSEALQGQPQHF.

The CDR3 region is CASRQTEYGYTF. In nucleotides, the CDR3 is TGCGCCAGCAGACAGACCGAATATGGCTACACCTTC. This chain links TRBV5-1 with TRBJ1-2; D is unresolved. The CDR3 is 12 residues long. Per germline, CDR1 SGHRS and CDR2 YFSETQ. V lost 5 bases, J lost 5 bases, and 10 bases lay in between.

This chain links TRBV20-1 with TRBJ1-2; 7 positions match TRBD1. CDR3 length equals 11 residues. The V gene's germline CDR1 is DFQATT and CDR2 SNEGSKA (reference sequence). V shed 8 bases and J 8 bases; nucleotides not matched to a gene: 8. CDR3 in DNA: TGCAGTACCGGGACAGTGGAAGGCTACACCTTC. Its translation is CSTGTVEGYTF.

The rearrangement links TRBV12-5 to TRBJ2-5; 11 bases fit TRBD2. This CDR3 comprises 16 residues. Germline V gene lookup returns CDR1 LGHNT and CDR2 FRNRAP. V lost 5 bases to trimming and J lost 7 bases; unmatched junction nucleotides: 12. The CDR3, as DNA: TGTGCTAGTGGTCCCGAACTAGCGGGAGCTACCGGGACCCAGTACTTC. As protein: CASGPELAGATGTQYF.

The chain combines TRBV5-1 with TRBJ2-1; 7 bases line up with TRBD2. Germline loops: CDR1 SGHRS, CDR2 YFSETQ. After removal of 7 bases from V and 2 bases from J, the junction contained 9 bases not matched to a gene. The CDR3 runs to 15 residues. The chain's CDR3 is CASAWDLAAYNEQFF. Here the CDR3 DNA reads TGCGCCAGCGCTTGGGATCTAGCGGCCTACAATGAGCAGTTCTTC.

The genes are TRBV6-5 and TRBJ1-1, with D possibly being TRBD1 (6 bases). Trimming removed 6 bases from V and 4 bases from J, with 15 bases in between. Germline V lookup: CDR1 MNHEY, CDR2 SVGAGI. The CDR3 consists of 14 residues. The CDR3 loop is CASRNRDGGTEAFF. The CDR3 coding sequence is TGTGCCAGCAGAAACAGGGATGGCGGCACTGAAGCTTTCTTT.

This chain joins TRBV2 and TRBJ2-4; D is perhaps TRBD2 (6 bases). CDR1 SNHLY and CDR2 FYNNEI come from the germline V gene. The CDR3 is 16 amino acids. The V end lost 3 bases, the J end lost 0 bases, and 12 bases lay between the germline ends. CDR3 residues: CASSDSGGLAKNIQYF. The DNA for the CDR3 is TGTGCCAGCAGTGATTCTGGGGGACTAGCCAAAAACATTCAGTACTTC.